This T cell receptor (beta chain) was captured by sequencing in a study of T-cell memory formation after mild COVID-19. Germline V lookup: CDR1 SGHRS, CDR2 YFSETQ. J was trimmed by 6 bases and V by 4 bases; bases with no gene match: 6. The CDR3 is 14 residues long. Study-level points and caveats: Pre-infection memory carried some responding clones, suggesting that cross-reactive memory joined. Among clones contracting day 15 to 85, CD4/CD8 was balanced, whereas later expanders leaned CD4+.

Using its own MiXCR run on the 5' RACE reads, TCRdb lists one record per CDR3 protein. The profile shows 85,000 to 120,000 distinct CDR3 sequences, about 18% of them singletons. Concerning this clonotype itself: Its antigen is currently unknown.

The chain is built from TRBV5-1 and TRBJ1-4, with 7 bases that match TRBD1. Sequenced: PBMCs or a T cell subset sorted from them (not recorded which). This receptor was taken from an adult woman who had mild COVID-19 (a few samples of this study predate the infection). Cell type and time point are not known. CDR3 in amino acids: CASSPGTVDEKLFF. The CDR3 DNA sequence: TGCGCCAGCAGCCCCGGGACAGTCGATGAAAAACTGTTTTTT.